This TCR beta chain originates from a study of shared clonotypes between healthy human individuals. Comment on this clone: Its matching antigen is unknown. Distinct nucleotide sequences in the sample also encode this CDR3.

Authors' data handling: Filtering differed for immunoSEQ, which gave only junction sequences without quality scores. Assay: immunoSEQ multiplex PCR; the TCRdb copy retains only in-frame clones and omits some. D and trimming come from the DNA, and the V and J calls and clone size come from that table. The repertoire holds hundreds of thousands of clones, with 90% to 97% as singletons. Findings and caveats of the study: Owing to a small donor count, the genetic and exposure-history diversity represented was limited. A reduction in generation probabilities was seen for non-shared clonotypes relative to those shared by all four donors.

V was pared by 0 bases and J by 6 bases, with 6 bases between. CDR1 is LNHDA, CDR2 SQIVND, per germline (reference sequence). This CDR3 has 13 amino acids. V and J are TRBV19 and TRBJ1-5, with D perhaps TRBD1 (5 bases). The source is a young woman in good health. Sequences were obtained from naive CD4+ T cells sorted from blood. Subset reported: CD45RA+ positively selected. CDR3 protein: CASSIDRGQPQHF. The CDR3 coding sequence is TGTGCCAGTAGTATAGATAGGGGTCAGCCCCAGCATTTT.